This T cell receptor beta chain was captured in a study of neurological immune-mediated disorders. Study outcomes and limitations: It was the repertoires of 18 of 34 multiple sclerosis patients that phylogenetic grouping placed in one related-CDR3 cluster, which is a possible signature.

The J segment lost 2 bases and the V segment lost 0 bases, leaving 4 bases of the junction unmatched. CDR1 is MNHEY, CDR2 SVGAGI, per germline. There are 17 residues in the CDR3. For the unsorted libraries, 2 million PBMCs stored at -80 C served as input. This clonotype was observed at least ten times. Its antigen is currently unknown. TCRdb used MiXCR to reprocess the 5' RACE reads, holding one entry per CDR3 protein. The sample includes 90,000 to 100,000 distinct CDR3 sequences, 3.5% seen only once; the top ten take 5.5% to 6.5%. The chain links TRBV6-5 to TRBJ2-3; 11 positions agree with TRBD2. This receptor was obtained from a woman between 18 and 30 years old with multiple sclerosis. The material sequenced was PBMCs. DNA of the CDR3: TGTGCCAGCAGTTACTCCCGACTAGCGGGGCTCACAGATACGCAGTATTTT. Protein sequence: CASSYSRLAGLTDTQYF.